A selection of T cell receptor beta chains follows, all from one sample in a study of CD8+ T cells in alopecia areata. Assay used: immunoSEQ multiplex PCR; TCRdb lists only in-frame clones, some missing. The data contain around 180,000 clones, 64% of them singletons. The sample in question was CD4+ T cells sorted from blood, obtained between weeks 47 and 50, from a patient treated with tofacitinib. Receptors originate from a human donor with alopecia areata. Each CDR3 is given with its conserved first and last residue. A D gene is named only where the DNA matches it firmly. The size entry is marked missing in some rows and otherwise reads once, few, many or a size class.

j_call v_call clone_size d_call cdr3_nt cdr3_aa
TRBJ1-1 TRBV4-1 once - TGCGCCAGCAGCCAAGAATCTACAAAAGCTGAAGCTTTCTTT CASSQESTKAEAFF
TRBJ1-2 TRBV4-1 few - TGCGCCAGCAGCCAAGATCTCAGGGCGGCTGGCTACACCTTC CASSQDLRAAGYTF
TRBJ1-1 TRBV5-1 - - TGCGCCAGCAGCTCATCACGAACAGGGAGACACGAAGCTTTCTTT CASSSSRTGRHEAFF
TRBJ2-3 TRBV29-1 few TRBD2 TGCAGCGTTGTACTAGCGGGGGGGCATACAGATACGCAGTATTTT CSVVLAGGHTDTQYF
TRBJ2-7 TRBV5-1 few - TGCGCCAGCAGCTTGATCTACGAGCAGTACTTC CASSLIYEQYF
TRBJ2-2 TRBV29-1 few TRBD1 TGCAGCGTTGATGGACAGGGGGCCGGTGGGGAGCTGTTTTTT CSVDGQGAGGELFF
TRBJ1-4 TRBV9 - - TGTGCCAGCAGCGTAGGAGGTGCAACTAATGAAAAACTGTTTTTT CASSVGGATNEKLFF
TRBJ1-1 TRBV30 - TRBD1 TGTGCCTGGACTAGCCAGGACAGGGTAACTGAAGCTTTCTTT CAWTSQDRVTEAFF
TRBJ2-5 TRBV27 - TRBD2 TGTGCCAGCAGTTTATGGGAGGGGATCGGGACCCAGTACTTC CASSLWEGIGTQYF
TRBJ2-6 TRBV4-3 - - TGCGCCAGCAGCCAACATACCACTGGGGCCAACGTCCTGACTTTC CASSQHTTGANVLTF
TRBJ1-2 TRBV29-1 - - TGCAGCGTCGACAAGGGTTATGGTGACTATGGCTACACCTTC CSVDKGYGDYGYTF
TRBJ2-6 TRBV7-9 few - TGTGCCAGCAGCCCCCCGAATCGAGGGGCCAACGTCCTGACTTTC CASSPPNRGANVLTF
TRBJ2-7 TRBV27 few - TGTGCCAGCAGTTTTGGGGGGAGTAGAGAGCAGTACTTC CASSFGGSREQYF
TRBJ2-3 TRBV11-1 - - TGTGCCAGCAGCTTAGCGGACACCACAGATACGCAGTATTTT CASSLADTTDTQYF
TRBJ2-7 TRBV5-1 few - TGCGCCAGCAGCTTCTCCTACGAGCAGTACTTC CASSFSYEQYF
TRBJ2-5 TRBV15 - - TGTGCCACCAGCAGAGGCATGAGAGGACCTACGGAGACCCAGTACTTC CATSRGMRGPTETQYF
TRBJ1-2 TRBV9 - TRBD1 TGTGCCAGCAGCCCTCAGGGGACAGGGGGCCATACCCCCTATGGCTACACCTTC CASSPQGTGGHTPYGYTF
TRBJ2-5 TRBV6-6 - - TGTGCCAGCGGGACACTCCAAGAGACCCAGTACTTC CASGTLQETQYF
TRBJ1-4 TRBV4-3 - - TGCGCCAGCAGCCAAGGAATCGGGCTTGAAAAACTGTTTTTT CASSQGIGLEKLFF
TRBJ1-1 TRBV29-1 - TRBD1 TGCAGCTCGCGGACAGGCCTGAACACTGAAGCTTTCTTT CSSRTGLNTEAFF
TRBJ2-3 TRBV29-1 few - TGCAGCGTTGCCCACCCAGGAGCGGCTGTCACAGATACGCAGTATTTT CSVAHPGAAVTDTQYF
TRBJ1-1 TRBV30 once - TGTGCCTGGAAAGGACAGATGAACACTGAAGCTTTCTTT CAWKGQMNTEAFF
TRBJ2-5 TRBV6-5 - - TGTGCCAGCAGTTACGACAGCCCCGTACAAGAGACCCAGTACTTC CASSYDSPVQETQYF
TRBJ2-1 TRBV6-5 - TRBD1 TGTGCCAGCAGTTCCAGGGGGAATGAGCAGTTCTTC CASSSRGNEQFF
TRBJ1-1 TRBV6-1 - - TGTGCCAGCAGTCATAGGGGGGTTCTAAACACTGAAGCTTTCTTT CASSHRGVLNTEAFF
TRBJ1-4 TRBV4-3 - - TGCGCCAGCAGCCTCGGTGGGGGAGCGCTTAATGAAAAACTGTTTTTT CASSLGGGALNEKLFF
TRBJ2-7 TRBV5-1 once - TGCGCCAGCAGCCTGCAGCTTAACCCCTACGAGCAGTACTTC CASSLQLNPYEQYF
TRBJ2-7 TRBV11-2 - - TGTGCCAGCCGGGATTCCAACGAGCAGTACTTC CASRDSNEQYF
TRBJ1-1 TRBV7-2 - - TGTGCCAGCAGCTTAGGAGGGACGCGCACTGAAGCTTTCTTT CASSLGGTRTEAFF
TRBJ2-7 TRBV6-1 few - TGTGCCAGCAGTGAGGGCTCCCAGGTCGGGGCGCAGTACTTC CASSEGSQVGAQYF
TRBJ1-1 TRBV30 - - TGTGCCTGGAGTGCCAACAGGGTCGGAGAAGCTTTCTTT CAWSANRVGEAFF